This T cell receptor (beta chain) is drawn from a study of metastatic and nonmetastatic thyroid tumors. Study-level results: Benign nodules were reported to have significantly lower TCR beta diversity than malignant thyroid tumors, in blood and tumor.

In the study's own analysis: Variation in CDR3 across clinicopathological groups served as the basis for constructing a distant-metastasis classifier in papillary thyroid cancer. With MiXCR, TCRdb reprocessed the PCR reads. These V and J calls rely on TCRdb rather than the paper's analysis. The sample shows around 30,000 clones, 15% to 20% of them seen only once. Germline lookup yields CDR1 SQVTM and CDR2 ANQGSEA. This CDR3 is 14 amino acids long. Turning to this clone: The antigen is unknown. At one end the junction does not follow the germline gene, possibly because of a read error.

All patients were untreated before thyroid surgery. The chain employs TRBV29-1 and TRBJ1-3, with 7 positions matching TRBD1. This clonotype originated in a female donor with papillary thyroid cancer or a benign thyroid nodule (not recorded which). Some clones in this sample may be carry-over from other donors' samples. The sample comprised blood. CDR3 amino acids: CSSQGTDSGNTIYF. The CDR3 DNA follows: TGTAGCTCGCAAGGGACAGACTCTGGAAACACCATATATTTT.